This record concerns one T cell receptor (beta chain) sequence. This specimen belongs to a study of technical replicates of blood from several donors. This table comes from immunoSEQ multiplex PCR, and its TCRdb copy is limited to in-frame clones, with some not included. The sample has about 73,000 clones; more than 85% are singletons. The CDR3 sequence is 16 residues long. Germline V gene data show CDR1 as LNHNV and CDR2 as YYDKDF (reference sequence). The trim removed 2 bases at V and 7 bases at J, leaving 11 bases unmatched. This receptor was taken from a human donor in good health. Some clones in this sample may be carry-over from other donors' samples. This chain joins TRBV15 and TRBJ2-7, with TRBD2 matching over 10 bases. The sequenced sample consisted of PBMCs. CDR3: CATSRTHPGLAREQYF. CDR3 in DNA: TGTGCCACCAGCAGAACCCATCCGGGACTAGCGCGGGAGCAGTACTTC. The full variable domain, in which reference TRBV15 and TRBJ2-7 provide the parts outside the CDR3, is DAMVIQNPRYQVTQFGKPVTLSCSQTLNHNVMYWYQQKSSQAPKLLFHYYDKDFNNEADTPDNFQSRRPNTSFCFLDIRSPGLGDTAMYLCATSRTHPGLAREQYFGPGTRLTVT.